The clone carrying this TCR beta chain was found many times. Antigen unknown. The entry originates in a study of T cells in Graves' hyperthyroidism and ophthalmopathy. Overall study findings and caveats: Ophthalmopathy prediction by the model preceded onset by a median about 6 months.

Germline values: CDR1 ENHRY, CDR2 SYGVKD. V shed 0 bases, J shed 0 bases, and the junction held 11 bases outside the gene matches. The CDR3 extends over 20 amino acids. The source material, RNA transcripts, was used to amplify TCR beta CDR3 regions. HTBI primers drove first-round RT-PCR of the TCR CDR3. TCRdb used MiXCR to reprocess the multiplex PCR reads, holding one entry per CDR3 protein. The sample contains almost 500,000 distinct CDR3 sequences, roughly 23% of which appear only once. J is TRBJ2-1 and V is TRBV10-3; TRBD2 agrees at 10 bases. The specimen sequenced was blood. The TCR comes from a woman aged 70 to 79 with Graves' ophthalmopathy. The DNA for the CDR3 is TGTGCCATCAGTGAGTCGACTAGCGGGTCACGGGGGTCCTCCTACAATGAGCAGTTCTTC. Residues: CAISESTSGSRGSSYNEQFF.